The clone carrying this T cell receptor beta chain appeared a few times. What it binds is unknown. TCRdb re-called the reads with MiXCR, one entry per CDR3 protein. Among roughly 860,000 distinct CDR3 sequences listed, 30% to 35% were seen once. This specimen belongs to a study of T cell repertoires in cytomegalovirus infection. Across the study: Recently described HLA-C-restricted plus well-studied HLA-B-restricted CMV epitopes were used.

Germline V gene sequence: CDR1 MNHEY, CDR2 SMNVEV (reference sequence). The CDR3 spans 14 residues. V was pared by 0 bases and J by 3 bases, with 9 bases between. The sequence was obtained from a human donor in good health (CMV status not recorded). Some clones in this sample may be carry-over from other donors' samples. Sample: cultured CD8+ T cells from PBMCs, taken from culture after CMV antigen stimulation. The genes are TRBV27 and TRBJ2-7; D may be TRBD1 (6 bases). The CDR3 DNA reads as TGTGCCAGCAGTTTATCGCAGGGGTACTACGAGCAGTACTTC. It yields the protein CASSLSQGYYEQYF.